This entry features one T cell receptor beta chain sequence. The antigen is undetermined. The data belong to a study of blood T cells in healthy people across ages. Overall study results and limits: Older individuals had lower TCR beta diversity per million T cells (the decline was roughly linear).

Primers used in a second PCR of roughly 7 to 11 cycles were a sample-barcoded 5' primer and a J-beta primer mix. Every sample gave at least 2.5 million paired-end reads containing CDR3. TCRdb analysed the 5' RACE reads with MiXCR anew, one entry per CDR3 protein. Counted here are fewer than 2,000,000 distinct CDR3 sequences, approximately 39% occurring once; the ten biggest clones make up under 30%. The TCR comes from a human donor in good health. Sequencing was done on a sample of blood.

In nucleotides, the CDR3 is TGTGCCAGCAGTTATTTATCCGGGAACACCGGGGAGCTGTTTTTT. Translation: CASSYLSGNTGELFF. The chain combines TRBV6-5 with TRBJ2-2; D is uncertain. The germline V gene has CDR1 MNHEY and CDR2 SVGAGI. The CDR3 loop spans 15 amino acids. V was clipped by 3 bases and J by 1 base, with 9 bases between them.